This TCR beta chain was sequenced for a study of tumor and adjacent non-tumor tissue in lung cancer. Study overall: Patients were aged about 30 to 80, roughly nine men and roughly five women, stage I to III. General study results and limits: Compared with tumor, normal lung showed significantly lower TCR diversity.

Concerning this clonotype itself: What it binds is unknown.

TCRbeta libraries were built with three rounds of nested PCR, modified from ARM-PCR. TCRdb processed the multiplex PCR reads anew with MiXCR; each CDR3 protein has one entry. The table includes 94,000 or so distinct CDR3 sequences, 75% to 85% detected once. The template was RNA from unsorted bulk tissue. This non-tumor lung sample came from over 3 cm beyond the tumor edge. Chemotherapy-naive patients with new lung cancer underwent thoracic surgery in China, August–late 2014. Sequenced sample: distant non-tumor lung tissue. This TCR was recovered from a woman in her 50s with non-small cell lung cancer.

The CDR3: CASSLEPGQGFTKQFF. As DNA, the CDR3 is TGTGCCAGCAGTTTGGAACCGGGACAGGGATTCACTAAACAGTTCTTC. The V gene is TRBV11-2, the J gene TRBJ2-1, with 9 nucleotides matching TRBD1. The junction had 19 bases not matched to a gene; V was cut back by 6 bases and J by 13 bases. Germline values: CDR1 SGHAT, CDR2 FQNNGV. The CDR3 loop spans 16 amino acids.